These 8 T cell receptor beta chains were all obtained from the same sample, sequenced in a study of T cell repertoires in cytomegalovirus infection. Antigens of these TCRs are unknown. Each CDR3 protein gets one entry after TCRdb re-called the reads with MiXCR. The sample has 250,000 to 300,000 distinct CDR3 sequences; around 20% are singletons. Material: cultured PBMCs, obtained from culture after CMV antigen stimulation. These TCRs come from a human donor in good health (CMV status not recorded). Some clones in this sample may be carry-over from other donors' samples.

The chain uses TRBV19 and TRBJ2-7; D unclear. Trimming pared 4 bases from V and 2 bases from J, leaving 24 bases between. The CDR3 loop spans 18 amino acids. Germline V gives CDR1 LNHDA, CDR2 SQIVND (reference sequence). CDR3 sequence: CASSTPTLALRITYEQYF. The CDR3 DNA reads TGTGCCAGTAGTACACCCACTTTGGCGTTGAGAATTACCTACGAGCAGTACTTC.

This clonotype came up a few times. This chain links TRBV7-3 with TRBJ2-2; 9 bases fit TRBD1. In germline, CDR1 is SGHTA, CDR2 FQGTGA. Trimming took 2 bases from V and 1 from J; bases not matched to a gene: 11. CDR3 length equals 19 residues. As DNA, the CDR3 is TGTGCCAGCAGCTTATCAGCCCTGGGGGGACAGGGGAACACCGGGGAGCTGTTTTTT. Amino acids: CASSLSALGGQGNTGELFF.

The chain uses TRBV12-3 or TRBV12-4 and TRBJ2-3; TRBD2 matches 15 bases. CDR3 length equals 19 residues. V dropped 4 bases and J dropped 4; count of bases not matched to a gene: 12. CDR3 sequence reads: CASSSRTGTSGRFPDTQYF. In DNA, the CDR3 is TGTGCCAGCAGTTCCCGCACCGGGACTAGCGGGAGGTTCCCAGATACGCAGTATTTT.

The chain couples TRBV30 to TRBJ2-1; perhaps D is TRBD1 or TRBD2 (6 bases each). The ends were cut back, 1 base at V and 2 bases at J, with 12 bases in the middle. CDR3 size: 15 residues. The germline gives CDR1 GTSNPN, CDR2 SVGIG (reference sequence). The DNA of the CDR3 is TGTGCCTGGAGTGAAGGAGGGGGTGCCTACAATGAGCAGTTCTTC. This codes for CAWSEGGGAYNEQFF. The full variable domain, rest sourced from reference TRBV30 and TRBJ2-1, is SQTIHQWPATLVQPVGSPLSLECTVEGTSNPNLYWYRQAAGRGLQLLFYSVGIGQISSEVPQNLSASRPQDRQFILSSKKLLLSDSGFYLCAWSEGGGAYNEQFFGPGTRLTVL.

The chain recombines TRBV6-5 with TRBJ1-6; D possibly corresponds to TRBD1 (5 bases). V lost 5 bases and J 7 bases, leaving 9 bases between the germline ends. Germline CDR1 reads MNHEY; CDR2 reads SVGAGI. The CDR3 is 13 residues long. The chain's CDR3 is CASSDSRNSPLHF. CDR3 nucleotide sequence: TGTGCCAGCAGTGACAGCCGGAATTCACCCCTCCACTTT.

This clonotype was picked up a small number of times. The chain has TRBV19 and TRBJ2-1; D not resolved. Germline CDR1 reads LNHDA; CDR2 reads SQIVND (reference sequence). Trimming removed 5 bases at V and 0 bases at J, with 14 bases between. The CDR3 extends over 16 amino acids. The CDR3 loop is CASSFGRPSSYNEQFF. The CDR3, as DNA: TGTGCCAGTAGTTTTGGACGTCCGAGCTCCTACAATGAGCAGTTCTTC.

This clonotype was detected many times. The chain employs TRBV7-8 and TRBJ1-2; 8 bases match TRBD1. The V segment lost 5 bases and the J segment 2 bases; nucleotides outside the gene matches: 13. The CDR3 is made up of 17 amino acids. Germline CDR1 is SGHVS and CDR2 is FQNEAQ. CDR3 nucleotide sequence: TGTGCCAGCAGCCCGTGGACAGGGTCTGGGCGGAACTATGGCTACACCTTC. It translates to CASSPWTGSGRNYGYTF.

In regard to this clonotype: This may come from a read error, since a much larger clone is one base off. The chain links TRBV7-2 to TRBJ1-5; TRBD1 matches 8 bases. V trimming: 3 bases; J trimming: 6 bases; junction bases outside the gene matches: 1. CDR3 length: 13 amino acids. CDR1 is SGHTA and CDR2 is FQGNSA in the germline V gene. The CDR3 sequence: CTSSFTGGQPQHF. The CDR3 bases are TGTACCAGCAGCTTTACAGGGGGTCAGCCCCAGCATTTT.